The source of this T cell receptor (beta chain) is a study of CD8 T cells in Susac syndrome. An amount of RNA that ranged from roughly 0.45 to 1 ug was reverse transcribed with random hexamers. The TCR beta CDR3 was amplified by immunoSEQ multiplex PCR across 54 Vbeta, 13 Jbeta. TCRdb passed the immunoSEQ multiplex PCR reads through MiXCR, listing each CDR3 protein once. The sample contains 85,000 to 90,000 distinct CDR3 sequences, over 85% of which appear only once. Sequencing of TCR beta was performed on blood CD8+ and CD4+ T cells. CDR1 and CDR2 from the germline V gene are SGHAT and FQNNGV. Trimming left V 5 bases short and J 10 bases short, with 17 bases between. The CDR3 spans 13 residues.

Sample: CD8+ T cells from PBMCs. The TCR originated in a human donor in good health. This chain links TRBV11-2 with TRBJ2-5; no definite D call. CDR3 DNA sequence: TGTGCCAGCAGCCCCGAGACCCGGCAGGTCCAGTACTTC. Encoded protein: CASSPETRQVQYF.